This entry is about one T cell receptor (beta chain). Its antigen is unknown. This sample stems from a study of cytomegalovirus exposure and HLA in healthy donors. Study background: Early on, a data release was issued that held approximately 92 million unique TCRs from HLA-typed donors.

General study findings and limits: The later analysis indicated that the majority of CMV-associated TCR beta chains appeared HLA-restricted.

The J segment lost 2 bases and the V segment lost 4 bases, leaving 6 bases of the junction unmatched. The length of the CDR3 is 14 residues. Germline lookup yields CDR1 SGHDT and CDR2 YYEEEE. PCR employed 60 Vbeta and 13 Jbeta primers. TCRdb keeps only in-frame clones here, not all; method: immunoSEQ multiplex PCR. The repertoire holds roughly 120,000 clones, with around 10% as singletons. Donors had nominal health at sampling but likely had unrecorded immune exposures. The chain recombines TRBV5-6 with TRBJ2-7; TRBD1 matches 7 bases. The sample comprised PBMCs. The origin of this receptor is a man aged 25 to 40 in good health and CMV-seronegative. This CDR3 reads CASSGPGGTYEQYF. Here the CDR3 DNA reads TGTGCCAGCAGCGGCCCAGGGGGAACCTACGAGCAGTACTTC.